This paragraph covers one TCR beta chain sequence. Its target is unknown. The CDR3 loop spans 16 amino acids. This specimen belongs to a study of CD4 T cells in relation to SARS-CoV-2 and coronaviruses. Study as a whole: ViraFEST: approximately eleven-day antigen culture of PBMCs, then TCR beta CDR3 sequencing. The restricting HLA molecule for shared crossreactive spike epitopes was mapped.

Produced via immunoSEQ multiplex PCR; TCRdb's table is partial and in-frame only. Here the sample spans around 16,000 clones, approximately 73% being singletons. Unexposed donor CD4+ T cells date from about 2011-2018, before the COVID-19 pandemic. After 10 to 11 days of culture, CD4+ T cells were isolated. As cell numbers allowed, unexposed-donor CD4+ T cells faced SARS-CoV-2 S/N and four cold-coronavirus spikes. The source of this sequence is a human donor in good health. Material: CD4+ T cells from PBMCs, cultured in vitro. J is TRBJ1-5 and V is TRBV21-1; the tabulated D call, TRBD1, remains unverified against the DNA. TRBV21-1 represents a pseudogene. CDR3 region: CASSPLVGGSDQPQHF. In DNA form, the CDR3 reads TGTGCCAGCAGCCCCCTTGTAGGGGGTTCGGATCAGCCCCAGCATTTT.